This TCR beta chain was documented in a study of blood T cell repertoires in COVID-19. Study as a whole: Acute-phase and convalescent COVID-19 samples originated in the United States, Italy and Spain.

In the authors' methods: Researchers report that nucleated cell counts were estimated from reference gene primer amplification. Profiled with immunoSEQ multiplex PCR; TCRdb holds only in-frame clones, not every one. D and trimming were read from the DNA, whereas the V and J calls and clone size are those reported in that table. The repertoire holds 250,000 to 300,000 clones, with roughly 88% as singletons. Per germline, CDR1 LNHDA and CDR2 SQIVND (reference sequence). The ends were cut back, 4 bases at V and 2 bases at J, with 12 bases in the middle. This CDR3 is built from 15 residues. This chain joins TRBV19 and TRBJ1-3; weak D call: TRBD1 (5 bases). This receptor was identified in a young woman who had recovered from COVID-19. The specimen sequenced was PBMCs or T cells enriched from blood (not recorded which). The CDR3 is CASSTRELPGNTIYF. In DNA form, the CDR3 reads TGTGCCAGTAGTACCAGGGAACTTCCTGGAAACACCATATATTTT.